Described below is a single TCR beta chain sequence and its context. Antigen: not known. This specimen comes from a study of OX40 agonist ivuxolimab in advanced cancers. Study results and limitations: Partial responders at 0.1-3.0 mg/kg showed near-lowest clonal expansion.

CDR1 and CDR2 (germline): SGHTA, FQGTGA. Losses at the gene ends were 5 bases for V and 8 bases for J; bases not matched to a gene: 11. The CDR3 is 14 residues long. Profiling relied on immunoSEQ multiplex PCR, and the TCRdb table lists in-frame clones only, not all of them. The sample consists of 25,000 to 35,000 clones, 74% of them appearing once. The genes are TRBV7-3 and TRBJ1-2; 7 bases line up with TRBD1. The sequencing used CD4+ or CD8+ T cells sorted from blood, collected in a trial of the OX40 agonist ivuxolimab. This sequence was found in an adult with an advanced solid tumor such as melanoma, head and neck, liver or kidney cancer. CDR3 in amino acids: CASSLNTGASGYTF. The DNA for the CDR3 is TGTGCCAGCAGCCTAAATACAGGGGCTAGCGGCTACACCTTC.